This T cell receptor (beta chain) was recovered during a study of preoperative IRX-2 immunotherapy in early breast cancer. Looked up from germline, CDR1 is SEHNR and CDR2 is FQNEAQ (reference sequence). V was pared by 4 bases and J by 7 bases, with 5 bases between. The CDR3 sequence is 11 residues long. Here immunoSEQ multiplex PCR was the method, and the copy in TCRdb shows in-frame clones only, minus some. Among 55,000 to 70,000 clones listed, roughly 94% were seen once. Specified treatment: preoperative locoregional IRX-2 cytokine immunotherapy. This phase Ib study tested locoregional IRX-2 cytokine immunotherapy given before surgery.

V and J are TRBV7-9 and TRBJ2-1; no definite D call. Sample collection occurred from a patient treated with IRX-2 immunotherapy. The TCR comes from a human donor with breast cancer. The CDR3 DNA reads TGTGCCAGCAGCTCCAAGAATGAGCAGTTCTTC. Amino acids: CASSSKNEQFF.